This T cell receptor (beta chain) is drawn from a study of blood T cell repertoires in COVID-19. Study in general: In each case, the material was cDNA or gDNA derived from T cells, B-cell-depleted T cells, or PBMCs.

The germline V gene encodes CDR1 MNHEY and CDR2 SMNVEV (reference sequence). V shed 6 bases and J 0 bases; nucleotides not matched to a gene: 14. This CDR3 has 17 amino acids. Sequenced by immunoSEQ multiplex PCR; TCRdb stores in-frame clones only, minus some. There are roughly 50,000 clones in the sample; around 84% occur only once, and 25% to 30% lies in the top ten. The table lists this clone with a count of one. The origin of this receptor is a human donor in a cohort sampled during active COVID-19. Input material: peripheral blood. The rearrangement links TRBV27 to TRBJ2-7; 7 bases are shared with TRBD2. CDR3 residues: CASSQPRLADSSYEQYF. The CDR3 nucleotides read TGTGCCAGCAGCCAACCCCGCCTAGCGGATAGCTCCTACGAGCAGTACTTC.